The 19 T cell receptor beta chains below come from one sample, sequenced in a study of cytomegalovirus exposure and HLA in healthy donors. The repertoire was sequenced with immunoSEQ multiplex PCR; TCRdb's copy has only in-frame clones and lacks some. The sample records 150,000 to 200,000 clones, approximately 89% being singletons. Sequencing used PBMCs. The source of these receptors is a young woman in good health and CMV-seropositive.

The chain joins TRBV5-1 to TRBJ1-1; 7 positions agree with TRBD1. The CDR3 length is 16 residues. The germline V gene has CDR1 SGHRS and CDR2 YFSETQ. Germline trimming cut 4 bases from V and 0 bases from J; bases unmatched to any gene: 9. CDR3 in amino acids: CASSGALGGLNTEAFF. DNA for the CDR3: TGCGCCAGCAGCGGAGCCCTAGGGGGCTTGAACACTGAAGCTTTCTTT.

The chain employs TRBV7-2 and TRBJ2-5; D gene unclear. Trimming removed 5 bases from V and 5 bases from J, with 12 bases in between. The germline gives CDR1 SGHTA, CDR2 FQGNSA. CDR3 length equals 13 residues. The CDR3 reads CASSLTPRETQYF. CDR3 in DNA: TGTGCCAGCAGCCTGACACCTCGCGAGACCCAGTACTTC.

The J gene is TRBJ1-5, the V gene TRBV19; 8 bases agree with TRBD1. Germline assignment: CDR1 LNHDA and CDR2 SQIVND (reference sequence). J was trimmed by 6 bases and V by 5 bases; bases with no gene match: 9. CDR3 length: 15 residues. The CDR3 bases are TGTGCCAGTAGTCAAACTAGGACAGGGCTTCAGCCCCAGCATTTT. Translation gives CASSQTRTGLQPQHF.

This clone was counted once. The chain uses TRBV9 and TRBJ2-5; 15 bases map to TRBD2. J gave up 3 bases and V 2 bases, and 2 bases lay outside the gene matches. Germline assignment: CDR1 SGDLS and CDR2 YYNGEE. CDR3 length equals 16 residues. The CDR3 reads CASSVGTSGRKETQYF. CDR3 DNA: TGTGCCAGCAGCGTTGGGACTAGCGGGAGGAAAGAGACCCAGTACTTC. Full variable domain (remainder filled in from reference TRBV9 and TRBJ2-5): DSGVTQTPKHLITATGQRVTLRCSPRSGDLSVYWYQQSLDQGLQFLIQYYNGEERAKGNILERFSAQQFPDLHSELNLSSLELGDSALYFCASSVGTSGRKETQYFGPGTRLLVL.

In nucleotides, the CDR3 is TGCAGCGTTGATACTAGCAGGGAGACCCAGTACTTC. It specifies CSVDTSRETQYF. V and J are TRBV29-1 and TRBJ2-5, with a tentative D call TRBD2 (6 bases). The V gene lost 3 bases and the J gene lost 5 bases, with 10 bases spanning the gap. Per the germline V gene, CDR1 is SQVTM and CDR2 is ANQGSEA. This CDR3 is built from 12 residues.

The gene calls are TRBV7-9 and TRBJ2-7; D might be TRBD2 (6 bases). Trimming shortened V by 5 bases and J by 5 bases, and 13 bases separated the two germline ends. The CDR3 contains 13 residues. In germline, CDR1 is SEHNR, CDR2 FQNEAQ (reference sequence). The CDR3 protein is CASSQVSGHEQYF. In DNA, the CDR3 is TGTGCCAGCAGCCAAGTTAGCGGCCACGAGCAGTACTTC.

The chain links TRBV20-1 to TRBJ1-1; no clear D. Germline V gene data show CDR1 as DFQATT and CDR2 as SNEGSKA (reference sequence). The CDR3 sequence is 11 residues long. Trimming took 1 base from V and 3 from J, leaving 3 bases between them. The CDR3 loop is CSARADTEAFF. DNA for the CDR3: TGCAGTGCTAGAGCGGACACTGAAGCTTTCTTT.

The J gene is TRBJ1-4, the V gene TRBV5-1; D is uncertain. CDR3 length: 14 amino acids. Trimming removed 1 base from V and 1 base from J, with 5 bases in between. In germline, CDR1 is SGHRS, CDR2 YFSETQ. CDR3 residues: CASSLYGTNEKLFF. CDR3 in DNA: TGCGCCAGCAGCTTGTACGGAACTAATGAAAAACTGTTTTTT.

The chain joins TRBV18 to TRBJ2-3; 9 positions agree with TRBD2. CDR3 length: 17 amino acids. The germline CDR1 and CDR2 sequences are KGHSH and LQKENI. V trimming: 3 bases; J trimming: 3 bases; junction bases outside the gene matches: 10. The CDR3 DNA reads TGTGCCAGCTCACCGCAGGGACTAGCACAAAGAACAGATACGCAGTATTTT. Its translation: CASSPQGLAQRTDTQYF. Drawing the rest from reference TRBV18 and TRBJ2-3, the complete variable domain is NAGVMQNPRHLVRRRGQEARLRCSPMKGHSHVYWYRQLPEEGLKFMVYLQKENIIDESGMPKERFSAEFPKEGPSILRIQQVVRGDSAAYFCASSPQGLAQRTDTQYFGPGTRLTVL.

The rearrangement joins TRBV29-1 to TRBJ1-5, with a tentative D call TRBD1 (6 bases). CDR1 is SQVTM and CDR2 is ANQGSEA in the germline V gene. Between the trimmed V and J ends, which lost 4 bases and 4 bases, there was a span of 11 bases. This CDR3 comprises 13 residues. CDR3 bases: TGCAGCGTTGCTACAGGGTTGAATCAGCCCCAGCATTTT. Amino acid sequence: CSVATGLNQPQHF.

V usage is TRBV7-3 and J usage is TRBJ1-1, with D tentatively TRBD1 (5 bases). V was cut by 2 bases and J by 1 base, with 11 bases left in between. Germline CDR1 SGHTA, CDR2 FQGTGA. The CDR3 runs 15 residues. CDR3 amino acids: CASSLEGRGNTEAFF. In DNA form, the CDR3 reads TGTGCCAGCAGCTTAGAGGGGAGGGGGAACACTGAAGCTTTCTTT.

V gene TRBV19 combines with J gene TRBJ1-2; 9 bases map to TRBD1. Germline trimming cut 6 bases from V and 8 bases from J; bases unmatched to any gene: 7. The CDR3 runs to 13 residues. Looked up from germline, CDR1 is LNHDA and CDR2 is SQIVND (reference sequence). This CDR3 is CASRGTGPPGYTF. CDR3 DNA: TGTGCCAGTAGGGGGACAGGGCCCCCCGGCTACACCTTC.

This rearrangement joins TRBV15 to TRBJ2-1, with 7 bases fitting TRBD2. Trimming took 0 bases from V and 7 from J; bases not matched to a gene: 6. The CDR3 loop spans 15 amino acids. The germline V gene has CDR1 LNHNV and CDR2 YYDKDF (reference sequence). The CDR3 bases are TGTGCCACCAGCAGAGATGGCGGGAGAGGGAATGAGCAGTTCTTC. Translated: CATSRDGGRGNEQFF. The variable domain in full, completed from reference TRBV15 and TRBJ2-1, reads DAMVIQNPRYQVTQFGKPVTLSCSQTLNHNVMYWYQQKSSQAPKLLFHYYDKDFNNEADTPDNFQSRRPNTSFCFLDIRSPGLGDTAMYLCATSRDGGRGNEQFFGPGTRLTVL.

The rearrangement links TRBV18 to TRBJ2-5; D might be TRBD1 (6 bases). This CDR3 region has 15 residues. V lost 2 bases to trimming and J lost 7 bases, with 17 bases between them. Germline assignment: CDR1 KGHSH and CDR2 LQKENI. The CDR3 loop reads CASSPFQGIEGTQYF. CDR3 bases: TGTGCCAGCTCACCATTCCAGGGGATCGAGGGGACCCAGTACTTC.

CDR3 DNA sequence: TGTGCCAGCAGCCCGGGACAGGGGTACGAGCAGTACTTC. Translating it yields CASSPGQGYEQYF. The chain couples TRBV7-8 to TRBJ2-7, with TRBD1 identical over 10 bases. J gave up 4 bases and V 5 bases, and 2 bases lay outside the gene matches. The germline V gene encodes CDR1 SGHVS and CDR2 FQNEAQ. The CDR3 is 13 amino acids. The full variable domain, its missing parts supplied by reference TRBV7-8 and TRBJ2-7, is GAGVSQSPRYKVAKRGQDVALRCDPISGHVSLFWYQQALGQGPEFLTYFQNEAQLDKSGLPSDRFFAERPEGSVSTLKIQRTQQEDSAVYLCASSPGQGYEQYFGPGTRLTVT.

The sample holds one count of this clone. V gene TRBV19 combines with J gene TRBJ2-1; D ambiguous. Germline-derived CDR1 and CDR2 are LNHDA and SQIVND (reference sequence). This CDR3 region has 15 residues. The V and J ends lost 5 bases and 8 bases respectively, with 19 bases between them. The CDR3 here is CASSYRHGSLDEQFF. CDR3 in DNA: TGTGCCAGTAGTTACAGACACGGATCTCTTGATGAGCAGTTCTTC.

The V gene is TRBV7-9, the J gene TRBJ1-2, with a weak D call TRBD1 (5 bases). This CDR3 is built from 14 residues. CDR1 and CDR2 from the germline V gene are SEHNR and FQNEAQ (reference sequence). Trimming took off 4 bases at V and 2 bases at J, with 11 bases between the two ends. In DNA, the CDR3 is TGTGCCAGCAGCTCGCCCCCAGGGAACTATGGCTACACCTTC. This sequence encodes CASSSPPGNYGYTF.

This chain connects TRBV7-9 to TRBJ2-5; D is unresolved. Trimming took off 3 bases at V and 3 bases at J, with 11 bases between the two ends. The CDR3 consists of 14 residues. In germline, CDR1 is SEHNR, CDR2 FQNEAQ (reference sequence). CDR3 in amino acids: CASSFQNREETQYF. CDR3 DNA: TGTGCCAGCAGCTTTCAGAACAGAGAAGAGACCCAGTACTTC.

This sequence joins TRBV12-5 and TRBJ2-7; D is uncertain. The V gene's germline CDR1 is LGHNT and CDR2 FRNRAP. Trimming left V 5 bases short and J 6 bases short, with 11 bases between. This CDR3 has 12 amino acids. The CDR3 reads CASGPSTSEQYF. DNA of the CDR3: TGTGCTAGTGGTCCAAGCACTTCCGAGCAGTACTTC.